Below, 30 T cell receptor beta chains from the same sample are listed, as sequenced in a study of control samples from healthy donors and cancer patients. TCRdb's copy holds only in-frame clones and misses some; the assay was immunoSEQ multiplex PCR. Of some 150,000 clones listed, approximately 91% are singletons. Source material: blood. These receptors all come from a man aged 25-45 years in good health.

The J gene is TRBJ2-1, the V gene TRBV30, with D unresolved. Looked up from germline, CDR1 is GTSNPN and CDR2 is SVGIG (reference sequence). V gave up 3 bases and J gave up 9 bases, with 12 bases separating them. The CDR3 has 12 residues. The chain's CDR3 is CAWSEGRSEQFF. CDR3 sequence (DNA): TGTGCCTGGAGCGAAGGGCGAAGTGAGCAGTTCTTC. The full variable domain, with the rest looked up from reference TRBV30 and TRBJ2-1, is SQTIHQWPATLVQPVGSPLSLECTVEGTSNPNLYWYRQAAGRGLQLLFYSVGIGQISSEVPQNLSASRPQDRQFILSSKKLLLSDSGFYLCAWSEGRSEQFFGPGTRLTVL.

The V and J genes are TRBV5-4 and TRBJ2-7; D gene unclear. The CDR3 totals 13 residues. Germline assignment: CDR1 SGHNT and CDR2 YYREEE (reference sequence). Trimming removed 4 bases at V and 6 bases at J, with 14 bases between. This CDR3 reads CASSGVGLGEQYF. CDR3 nucleotides: TGTGCCAGCAGCGGCGTCGGTTTGGGCGAGCAGTACTTC.

This rearrangement joins TRBV7-2 to TRBJ2-7, with 8 positions matching TRBD2. Germline lookup yields CDR1 SGHTA and CDR2 FQGNSA. The CDR3 spans 14 residues. The trim removed 4 bases at V and 2 bases at J, leaving 4 bases unmatched. CDR3 DNA sequence: TGTGCCAGCAGCTCGGGACTAGGGGCCTACGAGCAGTACTTC. Residues: CASSSGLGAYEQYF.

CDR3 DNA: TGTGCCAGCAGTCAATTTAAGGCGAACACCGGGGAGCTGTTTTTT. Protein sequence: CASSQFKANTGELFF. The chain joins TRBV27 to TRBJ2-2; D unresolved. This CDR3 spans 15 amino acids. With 5 bases removed from V and 0 bases from J, the gap between germline ends came to 10 bases. Germline V gene sequence: CDR1 MNHEY, CDR2 SMNVEV (reference sequence).

The chain joins TRBV27 to TRBJ2-2; a weak D match, TRBD1 (6 bases). The CDR3 consists of 14 residues. V was clipped by 8 bases and J by 6 bases, with 16 bases between them. Looked up from germline, CDR1 is MNHEY and CDR2 is SMNVEV (reference sequence). The CDR3 sequence is CASVSGAGAGELFF. CDR3 bases: TGTGCCAGCGTTTCAGGGGCTGGGGCCGGGGAGCTGTTTTTT.

The rearrangement links TRBV19 to TRBJ1-5; no clear D. Trimming shortened V by 2 bases and J by 3 bases, and 5 bases separated the two germline ends. The CDR3 runs to 13 residues. Germline CDR1 reads LNHDA; CDR2 reads SQIVND (reference sequence). CDR3 nucleotides: TGTGCCAGTAGTATAACCGACAATCAGCCCCAGCATTTT. It encodes CASSITDNQPQHF. The full variable domain, its missing parts supplied by reference TRBV19 and TRBJ1-5, is DGGITQSPKYLFRKEGQNVTLSCEQNLNHDAMYWYRQDPGQGLRLIYYSQIVNDFQKGDIAEGYSVSREKKESFPLTVTSAQKNPTAFYLCASSITDNQPQHFGDGTRLSIL.

The chain has TRBV5-4 and TRBJ1-3; no definite D call. The V gene lost 4 bases and the J gene lost 1 base, with 9 bases spanning the gap. Looked up from germline, CDR1 is SGHNT and CDR2 is YYREEE (reference sequence). The CDR3 length is 14 residues. The CDR3 DNA follows: TGTGCCAGCAGCCGCTTCGGTTCTGGAAACACCATATATTTT. Encoded protein: CASSRFGSGNTIYF.

The V call is TRBV9, the J call TRBJ2-5; 9 bases line up with TRBD1. The CDR3 spans 14 residues. Trimming removed 0 bases from V and 6 bases from J; junction bases left unmatched: 3. Looked up from germline, CDR1 is SGDLS and CDR2 is YYNGEE. CDR3: CASSVAQGAKTQYF. CDR3 coding DNA: TGTGCCAGCAGCGTAGCACAGGGGGCAAAGACCCAGTACTTC. The complete variable domain, with remaining parts taken from reference TRBV9 and TRBJ2-5, reads DSGVTQTPKHLITATGQRVTLRCSPRSGDLSVYWYQQSLDQGLQFLIQYYNGEERAKGNILERFSAQQFPDLHSELNLSSLELGDSALYFCASSVAQGAKTQYFGPGTRLLVL.

This clone appeared a single time. The V and J genes are TRBV27 and TRBJ1-3; the D is unclear. V was shortened by 5 bases and J by 2 bases, with 10 bases between the two germline ends. Germline CDR1 is MNHEY and CDR2 is SMNVEV (reference sequence). This CDR3 region has 14 residues. DNA of the CDR3: TGTGCCAGCAGTCCAAACGATCCTGGAAACACCATATATTTT. As protein: CASSPNDPGNTIYF.

The chain is built from TRBV12-3 or TRBV12-4 and TRBJ1-1; perhaps TRBD1 as D (5 bases). The CDR3 runs to 13 residues. The germline V and J ends were trimmed by 6 bases and 0 bases, with 8 bases remaining between them. CDR3 nucleotide sequence: TGTGCCAGCAGAGGGACCATGAACACTGAAGCTTTCTTT. Residues: CASRGTMNTEAFF.

V and J are TRBV11-2 and TRBJ2-1; 7 positions match TRBD2. Germline CDR1 is SGHAT and CDR2 is FQNNGV. Trimming took 0 bases from V and 7 from J; bases not matched to a gene: 12. The CDR3 has 17 residues. Written as DNA, the CDR3 is TGTGCCAGCAGCTTAGATTCAGCGCGGGGGAGTCGTAATGAGCAGTTCTTC. Translating gives CASSLDSARGSRNEQFF.

The chain combines TRBV15 with TRBJ1-4, with D uncertain. CDR1 and CDR2 from the germline V gene are LNHNV and YYDKDF (reference sequence). This CDR3 is 15 amino acids long. V lost 2 bases to trimming and J lost 0 bases, with 7 bases between them. CDR3 nucleotide sequence: TGTGCCACCAGCAGAAGGGCGGCAACTAATGAAAAACTGTTTTTT. Encoded protein: CATSRRAATNEKLFF.

V is TRBV6-1 and J is TRBJ1-6; D is ambiguous. Trimming left V 2 bases short and J 11 bases short, with 19 bases between. The V gene's germline CDR1 is MNHNS and CDR2 SASEGT. The CDR3 sequence is 16 residues long. The CDR3: CASSENSQVKGAPLHF. The CDR3 coding sequence is TGTGCCAGCAGTGAAAATAGCCAGGTTAAGGGCGCACCCCTCCACTTT.

CDR3 sequence: CASSFPDTVYGYTF. The CDR3 DNA sequence: TGTGCCAGCAGCTTCCCTGACACAGTATATGGCTACACCTTC. J is TRBJ1-2 and V is TRBV7-9; D not certain. V lost 3 bases and J lost 5, with 13 bases in between. CDR1 SEHNR and CDR2 FQNEAQ come from the germline V gene (reference sequence). The CDR3 has 14 residues.

This sequence joins TRBV27 and TRBJ1-5; possible D gene TRBD1, 6 bases. Germline CDR1 MNHEY, CDR2 SMNVEV (reference sequence). There are 14 residues in the CDR3. Trimming shortened V by 4 bases and J by 5 bases, and 12 bases separated the two germline ends. CDR3 residues: CASSSGQFHQPQHF. Here the CDR3 DNA reads TGTGCCAGCAGTTCCGGACAGTTTCATCAGCCCCAGCATTTT.

With regard to this clone: An end of the junction differs from the germline gene, which may be a read error. The chain is built from TRBV28 and TRBJ2-3, with D possibly matching TRBD2 (6 bases). There are 12 residues in the CDR3. The germline CDR1 and CDR2 sequences are MDHEN and SYDVKM. This chain's CDR3 is CASSSVGLGLRF. The CDR3 DNA reads TGTGCCAGCAGTTCAGTGGGACTGGGCCTAAGATTT.

V is TRBV5-6 and J is TRBJ2-7; 10 bases agree with TRBD1. Trimming removed 1 base from V and 0 bases from J; junction bases left unmatched: 1. The CDR3 spans 15 residues. Germline V gene data show CDR1 as SGHDT and CDR2 as YYEEEE. CDR3 DNA: TGTGCCAGCAGCTTGTGGGACAGGGGCTCCTACGAGCAGTACTTC. This gives the protein CASSLWDRGSYEQYF.

V is TRBV24-1 and J is TRBJ2-7; a weak D match, TRBD1 (5 bases). In germline, CDR1 is KGHDR, CDR2 SFDVKD. The V gene lost 4 bases and the J gene lost 2 bases, with 14 bases spanning the gap. This CDR3 is 15 amino acids long. The CDR3 reads CATSDRRDFTYEQYF. Here the CDR3 DNA reads TGTGCCACCAGTGACCGCAGGGATTTCACCTACGAGCAGTACTTC.

The rearrangement joins TRBV9 to TRBJ1-2; D is possibly TRBD1 (5 bases). The CDR3 sequence is 14 residues long. Germline V gives CDR1 SGDLS, CDR2 YYNGEE. The V end lost 0 bases, the J end lost 1 base, and 7 bases lay between the germline ends. CDR3 sequence: CASSVEGLNYGYTF. CDR3 DNA: TGTGCCAGCAGCGTAGAGGGACTTAACTATGGCTACACCTTC.

This clone was recorded only once. The genes are TRBV28 and TRBJ1-4; D not certain. Trimming pared 5 bases from V and 0 bases from J, leaving 7 bases between. Germline loops: CDR1 MDHEN, CDR2 SYDVKM. This CDR3 spans 14 amino acids. The chain's CDR3 is CASSDGATNEKLFF. CDR3 in DNA: TGTGCCAGCAGTGACGGCGCAACTAATGAAAAACTGTTTTTT.

The chain uses TRBV7-3 and TRBJ2-2; D remains unclear. The V end was cut by 5 bases, the J end by 3 bases, with 10 bases between. Per the germline V gene, CDR1 is SGHTA and CDR2 is FQGTGA. The CDR3 consists of 14 residues. The CDR3 coding sequence is TGTGCCAGCAGCCCCACCCGGGACACCGGGGAGCTGTTTTTT. Protein sequence: CASSPTRDTGELFF.

V and J are TRBV6-5 and TRBJ1-2, with 7 bases matching TRBD1. This CDR3 comprises 14 residues. V trimming: 5 bases; J trimming: 3 bases; junction bases outside the gene matches: 6. The germline V gene has CDR1 MNHEY and CDR2 SVGAGI. DNA of the CDR3: TGTGCCAGCAGTCCGCTCACAGGGGACTATGGCTACACCTTC. Its translation: CASSPLTGDYGYTF.

This rearrangement joins TRBV7-9 to TRBJ2-3; 8 nucleotides agree with TRBD1. Trimming took 5 bases from V and 2 from J; bases not matched to a gene: 9. Germline loops: CDR1 SEHNR, CDR2 FQNEAQ (reference sequence). The CDR3 totals 16 residues. The CDR3 nucleotides are TGTGCCAGCAGCCCTCGACAGGGGAAGGCCACAGATACGCAGTATTTT. As protein: CASSPRQGKATDTQYF.

This chain uses TRBV18 with TRBJ1-2; D might be TRBD1 (6 bases). Germline CDR1 and CDR2: KGHSH and LQKENI. The CDR3 extends over 15 amino acids. With 3 bases removed from V and 3 bases from J, the gap between germline ends came to 14 bases. The CDR3 region is CASSPPDRLDYGYTF. CDR3 nucleotide sequence: TGTGCCAGCTCACCCCCCGACAGGCTGGACTATGGCTACACCTTC.

V and J are TRBV6-6 and TRBJ2-5; perhaps D is TRBD1 or TRBD2 (6 bases each). CDR1 is MNHNY and CDR2 is SVGAGI in the germline V gene (reference sequence). Between the trimmed V and J ends, which lost 6 bases and 2 bases, there was a span of 16 bases. The CDR3 loop spans 15 amino acids. CDR3 protein: CASRLGGRDQETQYF. The CDR3 coding sequence is TGTGCCAGCAGATTGGGGGGCAGGGATCAAGAGACCCAGTACTTC.

This sequence joins TRBV6-5 and TRBJ1-1; D not certain. In germline, CDR1 is MNHEY, CDR2 SVGAGI. The CDR3 length is 16 residues. Trimming cost V 0 bases and J 2 bases, with 13 bases left between them. In DNA, the CDR3 is TGTGCCAGCAGTTACTCGTTAACGGGGATTAACACTGAAGCTTTCTTT. This translates into CASSYSLTGINTEAFF.

The rearrangement links TRBV2 to TRBJ2-7, with D unresolved. Germline V gives CDR1 SNHLY, CDR2 FYNNEI. With 4 bases removed from V and 2 bases from J, the gap between germline ends came to 12 bases. CDR3 size: 14 residues. This CDR3 is CASSASAFTYEQYF. Here the CDR3 DNA reads TGTGCCAGCAGTGCCTCGGCATTCACCTACGAGCAGTACTTC.

The chain recombines TRBV27 with TRBJ1-5, with D tentatively TRBD1 (6 bases). The CDR3 consists of 14 residues. Per germline, CDR1 MNHEY and CDR2 SMNVEV (reference sequence). Between the trimmed V and J ends, which lost 6 bases and 3 bases, there was a span of 12 bases. CDR3 residues: CASRVTGFNQPQHF. The DNA of the CDR3 is TGTGCCAGCAGGGTGACAGGATTCAATCAGCCCCAGCATTTT.

This clone was recorded once. This chain's CDR3 is CASGRVGVNTEAFF. The CDR3 region has the DNA TGTGCCTCCGGAAGGGTAGGGGTTAACACTGAAGCTTTCTTT. The chain carries TRBV30 and TRBJ1-1; D is possibly TRBD1 (5 bases). The CDR3 runs 14 residues. The V gene lost 7 bases and the J gene lost 2 bases, with 17 bases spanning the gap. Germline V gene sequence: CDR1 GTSNPN, CDR2 SVGIG (reference sequence).

The rearrangement links TRBV27 to TRBJ1-1; 7 positions agree with TRBD1. V gave up 4 bases and J gave up 3 bases; unmatched junction bases: 8. Germline V gives CDR1 MNHEY, CDR2 SMNVEV (reference sequence). This CDR3 is 15 amino acids long. CDR3 bases: TGTGCCAGCAGTTCTCTACAGGGGAAGGACACTGAAGCTTTCTTT. Its translation is CASSSLQGKDTEAFF.